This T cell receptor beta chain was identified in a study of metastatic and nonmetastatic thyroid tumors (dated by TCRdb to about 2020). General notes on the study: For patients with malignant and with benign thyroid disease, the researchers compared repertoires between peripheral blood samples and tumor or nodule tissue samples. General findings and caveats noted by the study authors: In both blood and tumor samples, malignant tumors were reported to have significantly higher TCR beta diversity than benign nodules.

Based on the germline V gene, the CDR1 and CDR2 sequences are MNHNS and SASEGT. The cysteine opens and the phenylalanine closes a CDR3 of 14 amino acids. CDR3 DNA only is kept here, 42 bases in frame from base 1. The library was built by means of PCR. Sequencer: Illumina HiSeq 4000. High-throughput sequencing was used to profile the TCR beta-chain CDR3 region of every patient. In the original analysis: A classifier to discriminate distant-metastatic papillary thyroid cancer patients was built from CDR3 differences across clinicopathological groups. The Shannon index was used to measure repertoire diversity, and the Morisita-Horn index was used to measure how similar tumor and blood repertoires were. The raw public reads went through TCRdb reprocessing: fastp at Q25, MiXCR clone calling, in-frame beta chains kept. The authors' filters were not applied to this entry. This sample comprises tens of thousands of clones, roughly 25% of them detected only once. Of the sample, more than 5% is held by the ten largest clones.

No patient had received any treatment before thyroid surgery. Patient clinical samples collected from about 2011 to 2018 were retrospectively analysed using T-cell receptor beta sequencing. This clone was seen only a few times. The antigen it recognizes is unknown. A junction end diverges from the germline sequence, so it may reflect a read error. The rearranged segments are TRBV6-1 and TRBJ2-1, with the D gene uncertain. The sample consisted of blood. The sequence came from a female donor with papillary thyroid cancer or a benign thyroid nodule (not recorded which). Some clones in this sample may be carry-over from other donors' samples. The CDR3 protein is CASYGSSSYSEQFF. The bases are TGTGCCAGCTATGGAAGCTCGAGCTACAGTGAGCAGTTCTTC.